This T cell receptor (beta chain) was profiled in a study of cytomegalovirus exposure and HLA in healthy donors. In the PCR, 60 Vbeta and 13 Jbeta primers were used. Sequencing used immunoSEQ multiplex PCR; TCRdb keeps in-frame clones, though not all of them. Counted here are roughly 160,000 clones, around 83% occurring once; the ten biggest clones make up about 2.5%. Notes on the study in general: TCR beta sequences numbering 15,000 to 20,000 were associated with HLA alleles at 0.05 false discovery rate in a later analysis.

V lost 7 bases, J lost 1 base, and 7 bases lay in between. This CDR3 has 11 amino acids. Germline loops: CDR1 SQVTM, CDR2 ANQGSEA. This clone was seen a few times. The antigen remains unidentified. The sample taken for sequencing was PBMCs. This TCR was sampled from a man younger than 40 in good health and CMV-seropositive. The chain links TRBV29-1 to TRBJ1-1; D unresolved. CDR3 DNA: TGCAGCGCTGCGTGGAACACTGAAGCTTTCTTT. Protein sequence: CSAAWNTEAFF.